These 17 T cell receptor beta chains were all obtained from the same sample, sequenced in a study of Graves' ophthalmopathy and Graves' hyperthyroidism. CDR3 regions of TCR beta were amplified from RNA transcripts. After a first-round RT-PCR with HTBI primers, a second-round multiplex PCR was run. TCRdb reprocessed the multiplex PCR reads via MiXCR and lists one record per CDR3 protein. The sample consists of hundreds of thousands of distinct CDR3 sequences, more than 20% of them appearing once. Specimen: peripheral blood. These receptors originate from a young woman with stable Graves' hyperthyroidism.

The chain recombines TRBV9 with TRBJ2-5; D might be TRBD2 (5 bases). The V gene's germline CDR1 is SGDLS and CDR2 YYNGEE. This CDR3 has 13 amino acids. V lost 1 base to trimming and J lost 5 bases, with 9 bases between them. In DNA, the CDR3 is TGTGCCAGCAGCGTAAGCGGCCGGGAGACCCAGTACTTC. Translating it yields CASSVSGRETQYF.

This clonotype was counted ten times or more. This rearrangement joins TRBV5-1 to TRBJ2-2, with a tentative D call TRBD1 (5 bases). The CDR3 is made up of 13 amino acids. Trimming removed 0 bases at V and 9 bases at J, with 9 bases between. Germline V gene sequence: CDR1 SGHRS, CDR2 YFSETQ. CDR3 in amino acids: CASSLEVGRELFF. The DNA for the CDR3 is TGCGCCAGCAGCTTGGAGGTGGGGCGGGAGCTGTTTTTT.

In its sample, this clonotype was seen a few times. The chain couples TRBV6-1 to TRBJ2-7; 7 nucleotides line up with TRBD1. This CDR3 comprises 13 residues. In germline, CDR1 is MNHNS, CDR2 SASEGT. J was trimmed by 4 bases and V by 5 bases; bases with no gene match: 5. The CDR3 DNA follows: TGTGCCAGCAGTCGGGACAGCCATTACGAGCAGTACTTC. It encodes CASSRDSHYEQYF.

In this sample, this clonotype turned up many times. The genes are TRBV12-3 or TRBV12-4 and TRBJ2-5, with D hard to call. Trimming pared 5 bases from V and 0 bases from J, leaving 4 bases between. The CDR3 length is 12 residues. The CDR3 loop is CASSAYQETQYF. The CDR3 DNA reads TGTGCCAGCAGTGCGTACCAAGAGACCCAGTACTTC.

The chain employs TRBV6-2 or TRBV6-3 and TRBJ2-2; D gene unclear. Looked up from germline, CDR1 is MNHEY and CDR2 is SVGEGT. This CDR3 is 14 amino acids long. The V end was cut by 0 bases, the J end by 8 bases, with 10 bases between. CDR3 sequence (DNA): TGTGCCAGCAGTTACTCTCTAATCCGGGGGGAGCTGTTTTTT. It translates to CASSYSLIRGELFF.

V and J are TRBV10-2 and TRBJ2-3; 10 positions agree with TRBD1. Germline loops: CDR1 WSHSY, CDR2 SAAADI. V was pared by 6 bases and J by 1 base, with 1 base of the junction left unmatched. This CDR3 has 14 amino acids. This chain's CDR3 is CASRGTGGTDTQYF. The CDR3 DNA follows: TGCGCCAGCAGAGGGACAGGGGGCACAGATACGCAGTATTTT.

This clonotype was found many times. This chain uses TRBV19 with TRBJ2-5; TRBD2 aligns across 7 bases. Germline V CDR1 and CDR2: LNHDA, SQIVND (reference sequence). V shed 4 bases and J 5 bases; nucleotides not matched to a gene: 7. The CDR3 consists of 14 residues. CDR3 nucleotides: TGTGCCAGTAGTAGCGGGAGCGATGAGGAGACCCAGTACTTC. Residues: CASSSGSDEETQYF.

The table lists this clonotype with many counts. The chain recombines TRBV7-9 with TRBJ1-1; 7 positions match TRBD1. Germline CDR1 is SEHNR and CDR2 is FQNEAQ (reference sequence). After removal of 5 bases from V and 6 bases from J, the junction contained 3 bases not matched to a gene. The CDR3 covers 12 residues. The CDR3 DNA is TGTGCCAGCAGCCCCGGGACAGCTGAAGCTTTCTTT. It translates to CASSPGTAEAFF. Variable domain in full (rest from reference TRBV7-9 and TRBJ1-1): DTGVSQNPRHKITKRGQNVTFRCDPISEHNRLYWYRQTLGQGPEFLTYFQNEAQLEKSRLLSDRFSAERPKGSFSTLEIQRTEQGDSAMYLCASSPGTAEAFFGQGTRLTVV.

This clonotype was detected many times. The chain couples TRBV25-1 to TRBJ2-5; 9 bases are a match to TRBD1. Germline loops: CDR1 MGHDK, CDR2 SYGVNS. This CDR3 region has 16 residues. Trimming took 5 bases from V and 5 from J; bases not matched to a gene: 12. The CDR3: CASSPRDRVFRETQYF. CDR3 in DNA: TGTGCCAGCAGTCCCCGGGACAGGGTTTTTAGGGAGACCCAGTACTTC.

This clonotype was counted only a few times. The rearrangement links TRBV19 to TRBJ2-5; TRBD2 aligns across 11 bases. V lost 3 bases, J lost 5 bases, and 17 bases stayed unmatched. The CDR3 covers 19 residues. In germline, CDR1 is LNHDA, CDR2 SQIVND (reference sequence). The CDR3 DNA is TGTGCCAGTAGTATTCCGGGGACTAGCGGAAAATCCCCGGGGGAGACCCAGTACTTC. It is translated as CASSIPGTSGKSPGETQYF.

This CDR3 reads CASRITGQGAGTQYF. The CDR3 DNA follows: TGTGCCAGCAGGATAACAGGACAGGGAGCAGGGACCCAGTACTTC. The chain uses TRBV12-3 or TRBV12-4 and TRBJ2-5; 8 bases are a match to TRBD1. J lost 7 bases, V lost 6 bases, and 13 bases had no gene match. The CDR3 contains 15 residues.

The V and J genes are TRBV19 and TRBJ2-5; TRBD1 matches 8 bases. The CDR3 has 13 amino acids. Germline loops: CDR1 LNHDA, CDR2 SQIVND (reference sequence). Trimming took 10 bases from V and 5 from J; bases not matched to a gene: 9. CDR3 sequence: CATRDRRLETQYF. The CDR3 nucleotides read TGTGCCACCCGGGACAGGCGATTGGAGACCCAGTACTTC.

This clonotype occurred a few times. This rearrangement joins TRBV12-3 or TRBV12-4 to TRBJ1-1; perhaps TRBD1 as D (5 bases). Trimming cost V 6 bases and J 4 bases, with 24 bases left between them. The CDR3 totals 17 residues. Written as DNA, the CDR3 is TGTGCCAGCAGGATCGGGACTCACTTTCGACCGGGCACTGAAGCTTTCTTT. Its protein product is CASRIGTHFRPGTEAFF.

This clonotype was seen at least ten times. CDR3 sequence (DNA): TGTGCCAGCAGTTTAAGGTCTAGCGACTACCGAGACACCGGGGAGCTGTTTTTT. This gives the protein CASSLRSSDYRDTGELFF. The chain joins TRBV12-3 or TRBV12-4 to TRBJ2-2; perhaps TRBD2 as D (6 bases). The length of the CDR3 is 18 residues. Between the trimmed V and J ends, which lost 2 bases and 3 bases, there was a span of 19 bases.

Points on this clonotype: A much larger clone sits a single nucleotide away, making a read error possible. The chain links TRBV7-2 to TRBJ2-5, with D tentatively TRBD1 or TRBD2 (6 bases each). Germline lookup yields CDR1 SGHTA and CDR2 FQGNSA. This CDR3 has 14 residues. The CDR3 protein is CASSGGQYQETLYF. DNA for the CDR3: TGTGCCAGCAGCGGGGGGCAGTACCAAGAGACCCTGTACTTC.

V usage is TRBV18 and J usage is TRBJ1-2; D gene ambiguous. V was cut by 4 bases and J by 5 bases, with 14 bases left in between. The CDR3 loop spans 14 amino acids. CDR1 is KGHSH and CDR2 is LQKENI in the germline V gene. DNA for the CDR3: TGTGCCAGCTCACTAGTCCCAGAACGATATGGCTACACCTTC. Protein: CASSLVPERYGYTF.

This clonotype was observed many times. CDR3 loop: CASSFAGLITDTQYF. CDR3 in DNA: TGTGCCAGCAGCTTCGCGGGACTCATCACAGATACGCAGTATTTT. The chain couples TRBV7-2 to TRBJ2-3; tentative D call: TRBD2 (6 bases). The germline V gene encodes CDR1 SGHTA and CDR2 FQGNSA. The V end lost 3 bases, the J end lost 2 bases, and 12 bases lay between the germline ends. This CDR3 is 15 amino acids long.